The text below deals with one TCR beta chain. This sample stems from a study of blood T cell repertoires in COVID-19. Study information: COVID-19 samples collected from the United States, Italy and Spain covered acute and convalescent phases.

Germline V CDR1 and CDR2: MDHEN, SYDVKM. The CDR3 spans 16 residues. Trimming took 2 bases from V and 5 from J, leaving 13 bases between them. In the original workflow: Researchers report that nucleated cell counts were estimated from reference gene primer amplification. Sequencing used immunoSEQ multiplex PCR; TCRdb keeps in-frame clones, though not all of them. That table is the source of V, J and clone size, and D and trimming were worked out from the DNA. The sample carries some 150,000 clones, about four fifths recorded once. Sequenced input: peripheral blood. This receptor was obtained from a woman aged 60-75 years with acute or convalescent COVID-19. The chain has TRBV28 and TRBJ1-6, with D possibly matching TRBD1 (5 bases). CDR3 loop: CASSLNGQGNNSPLHF. The CDR3 nucleotides are TGTGCCAGCAGTTTAAATGGGCAGGGAAATAATTCACCCCTCCACTTT.